This TCR beta chain was captured by sequencing in a study of blood T cell repertoires in COVID-19. J lost 1 base, V lost 2 bases, and 5 bases had no gene match. Germline lookup yields CDR1 SGHRS and CDR2 YFSETQ. The CDR3 runs to 16 residues. In the original workflow: Reference gene primer amplification yielded estimated nucleated cell counts. Assay used: immunoSEQ multiplex PCR; TCRdb lists only in-frame clones, some missing. Clone size and the V and J calls come from that table; the DNA yielded D and trimming. The sample carries approximately 77,000 clones, roughly 80% recorded once. This clone has just one count.

The source is a woman in her sixties with acute or convalescent COVID-19. This sequence joins TRBV5-1 and TRBJ2-2; TRBD1 agrees at 7 bases. Sample: peripheral blood. CDR3 DNA: TGCGCCAGCAGCTTCCAGACAGGGCTGAACACCGGGGAGCTGTTTTTT. Translation gives CASSFQTGLNTGELFF.